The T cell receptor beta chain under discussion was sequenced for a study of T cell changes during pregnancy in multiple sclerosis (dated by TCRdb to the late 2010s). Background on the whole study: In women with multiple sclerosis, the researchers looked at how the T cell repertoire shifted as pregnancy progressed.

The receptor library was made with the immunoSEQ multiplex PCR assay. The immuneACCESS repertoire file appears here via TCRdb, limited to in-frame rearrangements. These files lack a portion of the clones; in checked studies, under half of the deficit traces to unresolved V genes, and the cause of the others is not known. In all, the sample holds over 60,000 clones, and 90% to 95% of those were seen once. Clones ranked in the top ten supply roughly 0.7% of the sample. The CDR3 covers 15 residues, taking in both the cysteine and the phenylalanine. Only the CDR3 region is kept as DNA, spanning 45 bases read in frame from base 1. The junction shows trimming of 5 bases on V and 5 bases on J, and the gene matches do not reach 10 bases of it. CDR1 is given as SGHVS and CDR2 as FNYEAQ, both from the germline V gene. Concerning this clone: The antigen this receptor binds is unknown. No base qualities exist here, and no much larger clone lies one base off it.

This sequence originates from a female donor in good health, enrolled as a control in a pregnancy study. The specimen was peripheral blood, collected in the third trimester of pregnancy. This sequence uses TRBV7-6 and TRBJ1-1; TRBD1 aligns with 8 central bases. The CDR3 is CASSRPGQGRTEAFF. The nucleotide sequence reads TGTGCCAGCAGCCGCCCTGGACAGGGTCGGACTGAAGCTTTCTTT.